The 17 T cell receptor beta chains below were found in one sample sequenced in a study of OX40 agonist ivuxolimab in advanced cancers. Only in-frame clones appear in the TCRdb table, and some are missing; sequencing was by immunoSEQ multiplex PCR. Counted here are tens of thousands of clones, 80% to 90% occurring once; the ten biggest clones make up about 0.95%. This material consisted of CD4+ or CD8+ T cells sorted from blood, taken in a trial of the OX40 agonist ivuxolimab. The receptors originated from an adult with an advanced solid tumor such as melanoma, head and neck, liver or kidney cancer.

This clone was counted a single time. The chain uses TRBV28 and TRBJ2-6; 11 positions agree with TRBD2. CDR3 size: 21 residues. After removal of 10 bases from V and 3 bases from J, the junction contained 23 bases not matched to a gene. CDR1 and CDR2 (germline): MDHEN, SYDVKM. The CDR3 sequence: CATGGLAGSLYLEGGANVLTF. DNA of the CDR3: TGTGCCACCGGCGGACTAGCGGGTTCGCTGTATTTAGAGGGTGGGGCCAACGTCCTGACTTTC.

The gene calls are TRBV4-1 and TRBJ1-2; a weak D match, TRBD1 (5 bases). This CDR3 comprises 15 residues. V gave up 3 bases and J gave up 4 bases, with 15 bases separating them. Germline lookup yields CDR1 MGHRA and CDR2 YSYEKL. The CDR3 coding sequence is TGCGCCAGCAGCCATGAGCGACAGAGAGGCTATGGCTACACCTTC. As protein: CASSHERQRGYGYTF.

The chain has TRBV10-3 and TRBJ1-2; 11 bases align to TRBD1. Unmatched junction bases numbered 2, after V lost 4 bases and J lost 4 bases. This CDR3 is 14 amino acids long. Germline CDR1 and CDR2: ENHRY and SYGVKD. The CDR3 here is CAISGDRGGYGYTF. The CDR3 bases are TGTGCCATCAGTGGGGACAGGGGGGGCTATGGCTACACCTTC.

The genes are TRBV21-1 and TRBJ1-5; TRBD1 was called by the table and not checked on the DNA. TRBV21-1 is labeled a pseudogene. The CDR3 spans 16 residues. The CDR3 spells CASTRETDRARQPQHF. The CDR3 coding sequence is TGTGCCAGCACTCGGGAAACGGACAGGGCACGTCAGCCCCAGCATTTT.

This chain joins TRBV5-6 and TRBJ2-5, with 7 bases aligning to TRBD1. Germline assignment: CDR1 SGHDT and CDR2 YYEEEE. CDR3 size: 15 residues. J lost 3 bases, V lost 0 bases, and 5 bases had no gene match. CDR3 coding DNA: TGTGCCAGCAGCTTGGGCTTCGGGACAGAAGAGACCCAGTACTTC. This encodes CASSLGFGTEETQYF.

The chain employs TRBV5-1 and TRBJ2-2; D unresolved. This CDR3 region has 13 residues. CDR1 SGHRS and CDR2 YFSETQ come from the germline V gene. Between the trimmed V and J ends, which lost 0 bases and 8 bases, there was a span of 8 bases. This CDR3 reads CASSLGYEGELFF. CDR3 coding DNA: TGCGCCAGCAGCTTGGGGTATGAGGGGGAGCTGTTTTTT.

This sequence joins TRBV9 and TRBJ2-7; a possible D gene is TRBD1 (6 bases). V lost 3 bases and J lost 2, with 15 bases in between. The CDR3 has 15 residues. Germline V CDR1 and CDR2: SGDLS, YYNGEE. The CDR3 here is CASSEGHVPPYEQYF. Here the CDR3 DNA reads TGTGCCAGCAGCGAGGGACACGTCCCCCCCTACGAGCAGTACTTC.

The chain is built from TRBV29-1 and TRBJ1-1; D is unclear. The CDR3 is 13 residues long. V was cut by 6 bases and J by 1 base, with 12 bases left in between. Germline CDR1 and CDR2: SQVTM and ANQGSEA. CDR3: CSVQGRTNTEAFF. The DNA of the CDR3 is TGCAGCGTGCAAGGCCGGACGAACACTGAAGCTTTCTTT.

The table lists this clone with a count of one. The chain employs TRBV4-2 and TRBJ2-1; D not certain. V was clipped by 4 bases and J by 5 bases, with 12 bases between them. Germline assignment: CDR1 LGHNA and CDR2 YNFKEQ. The CDR3 length is 14 residues. Written as DNA, the CDR3 is TGTGCCAGCAGCCGGGGTTCAAATAACAATGAGCAGTTCTTC. As protein: CASSRGSNNNEQFF.

The V and J genes are TRBV6-6 and TRBJ1-2, with a tentative D call TRBD1 (6 bases). The CDR3 totals 14 residues. V was pared by 5 bases and J by 7 bases, with 17 bases between. Germline lookup yields CDR1 MNHNY and CDR2 SVGAGI (reference sequence). CDR3 coding DNA: TGTGCCAGCAGTCAACAGGGCGGTTTTGGTGGCTACACCTTC. Its translation is CASSQQGGFGGYTF.

The chain links TRBV18 to TRBJ2-3, with TRBD1 matching 8 bases. The J segment lost 2 bases and the V segment lost 2 bases, leaving 3 bases of the junction unmatched. From germline, CDR1 is KGHSH and CDR2 LQKENI. This CDR3 is built from 15 residues. CDR3 loop: CASSPGTGLTDTQYF. CDR3 bases: TGTGCCAGCTCACCAGGGACAGGACTCACAGATACGCAGTATTTT.

The genes are TRBV19 and TRBJ1-4; 8 bases align to TRBD1. CDR3 length: 15 residues. V trimming: 3 bases; J trimming: 7 bases; junction bases outside the gene matches: 7. Germline V gene data show CDR1 as LNHDA and CDR2 as SQIVND (reference sequence). Here the CDR3 DNA reads TGTGCCAGTAGTATTCGCCAGGGGGCGGTTGAAAAACTGTTTTTT. It translates to CASSIRQGAVEKLFF.

This chain links TRBV7-2 with TRBJ2-3; perhaps TRBD2 as D (6 bases). Per the germline V gene, CDR1 is SGHTA and CDR2 is FQGNSA. The CDR3 consists of 15 residues. V was trimmed by 5 bases and J by 2 bases, leaving 14 bases between them. This CDR3 reads CASSLSGLFTDTQYF. CDR3 bases: TGTGCCAGCAGCCTATCGGGACTCTTCACAGATACGCAGTATTTT.

CDR3 DNA: TGTGCCAGCTCACCACCGGGGACAGGGCTCACCTACAATGAGCAGTTCTTC. Encoded protein: CASSPPGTGLTYNEQFF. The chain couples TRBV18 to TRBJ2-1, with 9 bases fitting TRBD1. The J segment lost 2 bases and the V segment lost 0 bases, leaving 5 bases of the junction unmatched. CDR1 and CDR2 from the germline V gene are KGHSH and LQKENI. This CDR3 has 17 amino acids.

The chain is built from TRBV5-4 and TRBJ2-3; 10 bases map to TRBD1. V was clipped by 2 bases and J by 4 bases; unmatched bases: 13. From germline, CDR1 is SGHNT and CDR2 YYREEE (reference sequence). This CDR3 is 18 amino acids long. The CDR3: CASSFHFQRTGGADTQYF. The DNA of the CDR3 is TGTGCCAGCAGCTTTCACTTTCAAAGGACAGGGGGAGCAGATACGCAGTATTTT.

The V gene is TRBV19, the J gene TRBJ2-2, with no clear D. This CDR3 is 14 amino acids long. From germline, CDR1 is LNHDA and CDR2 SQIVND (reference sequence). V gave up 8 bases and J gave up 3 bases, with 13 bases separating them. Written as DNA, the CDR3 is TGTGCCAGTGGGAATTCTCCAGACACCGGGGAGCTGTTTTTT. Translation: CASGNSPDTGELFF. The full variable domain, rest sourced from reference TRBV19 and TRBJ2-2, is DGGITQSPKYLFRKEGQNVTLSCEQNLNHDAMYWYRQDPGQGLRLIYYSQIVNDFQKGDIAEGYSVSREKKESFPLTVTSAQKNPTAFYLCASGNSPDTGELFFGEGSRLTVL.

This chain connects TRBV30 to TRBJ2-1; tentative D call: TRBD2 (6 bases). CDR3 size: 11 residues. In germline, CDR1 is GTSNPN, CDR2 SVGIG (reference sequence). V dropped 2 bases and J dropped 7 bases, with 6 bases sitting between them. The DNA for the CDR3 is TGTGCCTGGAGTCGGGGGAATGAGCAGTTCTTC. It translates to CAWSRGNEQFF.